This T cell receptor (beta chain) was found in a study of cytomegalovirus exposure and HLA in healthy donors. The PCR used 60 Vbeta and 13 Jbeta primers. The data were produced by immunoSEQ multiplex PCR, yet TCRdb's version contains in-frame clones alone and is incomplete. The sample shows 110,000 or so clones, over 65% of them seen only once. CDR3 length: 20 residues. Trimming took off 1 base at V and 2 bases at J, with 23 bases between the two ends. CDR1 and CDR2 (germline): LNHDA, SQIVND (reference sequence). This chain connects TRBV19 to TRBJ1-4; the D gene is possibly TRBD1 (5 bases). The receptor was isolated from a woman aged 25 to 39 in good health and CMV-seropositive. Sample: PBMCs. This chain's CDR3 is CASSIGPPAGFAETNEKLFF. CDR3 DNA: TGTGCCAGTAGTATAGGCCCCCCGGCAGGGTTCGCGGAGACTAATGAAAAACTGTTTTTT.